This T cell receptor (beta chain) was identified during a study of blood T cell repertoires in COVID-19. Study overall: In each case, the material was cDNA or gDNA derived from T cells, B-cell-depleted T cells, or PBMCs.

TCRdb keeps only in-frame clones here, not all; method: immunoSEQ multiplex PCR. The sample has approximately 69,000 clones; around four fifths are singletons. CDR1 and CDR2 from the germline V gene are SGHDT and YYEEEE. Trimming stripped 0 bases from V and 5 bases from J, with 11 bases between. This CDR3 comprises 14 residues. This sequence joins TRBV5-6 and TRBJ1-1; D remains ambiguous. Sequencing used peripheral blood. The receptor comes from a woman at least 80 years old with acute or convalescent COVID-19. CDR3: CASSLVRGRTEAFF. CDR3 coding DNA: TGTGCCAGCAGCTTGGTACGGGGAAGGACTGAAGCTTTCTTT.